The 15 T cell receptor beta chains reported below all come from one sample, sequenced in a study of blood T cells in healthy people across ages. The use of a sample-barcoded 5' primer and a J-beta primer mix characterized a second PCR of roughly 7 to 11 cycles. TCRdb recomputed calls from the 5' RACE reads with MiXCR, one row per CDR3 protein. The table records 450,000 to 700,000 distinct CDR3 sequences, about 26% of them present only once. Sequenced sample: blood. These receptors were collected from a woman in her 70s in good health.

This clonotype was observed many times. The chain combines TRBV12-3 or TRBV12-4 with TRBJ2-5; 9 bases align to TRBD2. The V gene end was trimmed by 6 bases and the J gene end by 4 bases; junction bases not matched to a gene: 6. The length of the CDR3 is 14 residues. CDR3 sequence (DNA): TGTGCCAGCAGCAGACTAGCGGAAGGAGAGACCCAGTACTTC. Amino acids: CASSRLAEGETQYF.

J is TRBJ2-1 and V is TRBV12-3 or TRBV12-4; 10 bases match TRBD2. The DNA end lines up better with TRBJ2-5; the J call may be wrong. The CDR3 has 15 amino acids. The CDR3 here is CASSQETSGLETQYF. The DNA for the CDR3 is TGTGCCAGCAGTCAAGAGACTAGCGGGTTAGAGACCCAGTACTTC.

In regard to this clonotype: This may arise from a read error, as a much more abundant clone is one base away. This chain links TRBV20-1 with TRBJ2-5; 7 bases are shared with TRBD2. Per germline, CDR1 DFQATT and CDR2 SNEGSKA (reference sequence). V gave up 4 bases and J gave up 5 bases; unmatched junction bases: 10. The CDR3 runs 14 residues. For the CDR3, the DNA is TGCAGTGCTAAGTCGGGACTAACCCTTGAGACCCAGTACTTC. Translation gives CSAKSGLTLETQYF.

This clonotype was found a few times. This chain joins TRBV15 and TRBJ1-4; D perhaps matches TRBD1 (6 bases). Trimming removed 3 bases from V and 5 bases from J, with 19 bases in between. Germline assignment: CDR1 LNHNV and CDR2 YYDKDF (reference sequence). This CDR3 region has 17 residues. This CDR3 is CATSRRGQTAINEKLFF. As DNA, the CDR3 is TGTGCCACCAGCAGGCGGGGGCAGACGGCCATAAATGAAAAACTGTTTTTT.

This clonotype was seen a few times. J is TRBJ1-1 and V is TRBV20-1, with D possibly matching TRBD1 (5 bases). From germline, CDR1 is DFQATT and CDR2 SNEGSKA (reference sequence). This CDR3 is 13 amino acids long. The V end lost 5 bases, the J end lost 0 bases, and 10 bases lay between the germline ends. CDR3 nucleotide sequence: TGCAGTGCTGGTGGGGGAGTGAACACTGAAGCTTTCTTT. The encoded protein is CSAGGGVNTEAFF.

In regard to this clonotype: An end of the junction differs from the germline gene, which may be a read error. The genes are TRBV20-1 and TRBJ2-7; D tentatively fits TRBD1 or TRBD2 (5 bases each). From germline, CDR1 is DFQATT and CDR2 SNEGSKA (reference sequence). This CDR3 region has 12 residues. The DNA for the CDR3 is TGCAGTGCTATCGGGGCGAGGAACGAGCAGCACTTC. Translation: CSAIGARNEQHF.

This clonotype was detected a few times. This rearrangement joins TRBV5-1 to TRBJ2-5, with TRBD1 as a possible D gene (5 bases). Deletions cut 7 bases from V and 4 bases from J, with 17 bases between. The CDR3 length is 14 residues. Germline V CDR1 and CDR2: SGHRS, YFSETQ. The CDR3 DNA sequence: TGCGCCAGCGGCCAAGCCCAGCAGGGAGAGACCCAGTACTTC. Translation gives CASGQAQQGETQYF.

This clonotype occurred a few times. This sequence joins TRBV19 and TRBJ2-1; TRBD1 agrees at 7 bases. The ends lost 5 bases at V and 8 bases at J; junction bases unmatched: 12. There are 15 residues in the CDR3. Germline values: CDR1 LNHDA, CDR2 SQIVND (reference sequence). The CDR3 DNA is TGTGCCAGTAGTTCAGGACAGGCAGGGGGTTATGAGCAGTTCTTC. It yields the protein CASSSGQAGGYEQFF.

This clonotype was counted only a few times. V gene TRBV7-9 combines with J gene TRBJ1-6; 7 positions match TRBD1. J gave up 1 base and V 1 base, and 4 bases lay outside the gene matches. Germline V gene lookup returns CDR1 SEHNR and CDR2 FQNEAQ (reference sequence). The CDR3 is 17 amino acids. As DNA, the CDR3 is TGTGCCAGCAGCTTAGATGGCAGGGGGTCCTATAATTCACCCCTCCACTTT. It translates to CASSLDGRGSYNSPLHF.

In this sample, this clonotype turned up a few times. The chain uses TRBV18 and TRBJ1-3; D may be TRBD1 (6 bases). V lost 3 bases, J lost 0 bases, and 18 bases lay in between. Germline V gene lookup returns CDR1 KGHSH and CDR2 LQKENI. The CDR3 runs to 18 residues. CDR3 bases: TGTGCCAGCTCACCGGCCTATGGAGGGGGTTCCTCTGGAAACACCATATATTTT. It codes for CASSPAYGGGSSGNTIYF.

CDR3 protein: CASSLSGKSYNEQFF. CDR3 DNA sequence: TGCGCCAGCAGCTTAAGCGGGAAGTCCTACAATGAGCAGTTCTTC. The chain combines TRBV5-1 with TRBJ2-1; 7 bases map to TRBD2. The ends lost 2 bases at V and 1 base at J; junction bases unmatched: 3. Germline V gene data show CDR1 as SGHRS and CDR2 as YFSETQ. The CDR3 is 15 amino acids.

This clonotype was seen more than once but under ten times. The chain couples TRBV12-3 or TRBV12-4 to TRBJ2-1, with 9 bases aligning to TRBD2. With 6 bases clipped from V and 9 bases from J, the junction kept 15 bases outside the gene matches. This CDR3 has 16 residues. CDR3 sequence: CASSQTSGSKTGEQFF. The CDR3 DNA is TGTGCCAGCAGCCAGACTAGCGGCTCGAAAACGGGTGAGCAGTTCTTC.

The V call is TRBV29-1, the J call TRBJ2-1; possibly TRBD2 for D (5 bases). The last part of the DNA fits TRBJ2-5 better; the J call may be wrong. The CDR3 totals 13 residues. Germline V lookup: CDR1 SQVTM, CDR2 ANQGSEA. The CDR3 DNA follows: TGCAGCGTTGTGGGAGTTGGCGCCGAGACCCAGTACTTC. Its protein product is CSVVGVGAETQYF.

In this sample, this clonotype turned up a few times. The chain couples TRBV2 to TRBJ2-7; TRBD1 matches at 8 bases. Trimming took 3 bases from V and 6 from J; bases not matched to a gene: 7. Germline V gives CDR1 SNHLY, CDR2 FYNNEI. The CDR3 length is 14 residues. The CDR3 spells CASSEGRGRFEQYF. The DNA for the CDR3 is TGTGCCAGCAGTGAGGGCAGGGGGCGCTTCGAGCAGTACTTC.

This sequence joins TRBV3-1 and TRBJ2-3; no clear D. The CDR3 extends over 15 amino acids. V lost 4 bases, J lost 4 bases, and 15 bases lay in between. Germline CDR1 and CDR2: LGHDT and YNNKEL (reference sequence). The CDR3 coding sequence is TGTGCCAGCAGCCGTGCTGGGGTAAAAGCAGATACGCAGTATTTT. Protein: CASSRAGVKADTQYF.